A selection of T cell receptor beta chains follows, all from one sample in a study of blood T cell repertoires in COVID-19. This table comes from immunoSEQ multiplex PCR, and its TCRdb copy is limited to in-frame clones, with some not included. Of about 480,000 clones in the sample, 88% were seen once. Sequenced input: PBMCs or T cells enriched from blood (not recorded which). The source of these receptors is a woman aged 35 to 49 who had recovered from COVID-19. The CDR3 runs from the conserved cysteine through the conserved F or W. Each record gives: clone size, V gene, D gene, J gene, CDR3 protein, CDR3 DNA. A D gene is named only where the DNA matches it firmly. Where a row states a size, it is once, few, many or the class of an expanded clone; other rows omit it.

size: NA
V: TRBV27
D: NA
J: TRBJ2-1
CDR3: CASSPSEGLTYNEQFF
DNA: TGTGCCAGCAGTCCATCCGAGGGACTTACCTACAATGAGCAGTTCTTC

size: NA
V: TRBV24-1
D: NA
J: TRBJ2-1
CDR3: CATSDSLYNEQFF
DNA: TGTGCCACCAGTGATTCACTTTACAATGAGCAGTTCTTC

size: NA
V: TRBV5-1
D: TRBD1
J: TRBJ2-7
CDR3: CASSRKGQDLYEQYF
DNA: TGCGCCAGCAGCAGAAAAGGACAGGACCTATACGAGCAGTACTTC

size: NA
V: TRBV5-1
D: NA
J: TRBJ2-5
CDR3: CASSLGSRRGETQYF
DNA: TGCGCCAGCAGCTTGGGGTCTCGGAGGGGCGAGACCCAGTACTTC

size: NA
V: TRBV5-1
D: TRBD1
J: TRBJ2-7
CDR3: CASSFAYSGGDYSYEQYF
DNA: TGCGCCAGCAGCTTTGCATATTCAGGGGGCGATTACAGCTACGAGCAGTACTTC

size: once
V: TRBV7-6
D: NA
J: TRBJ1-2
CDR3: CASSLEVASALRGYTF
DNA: TGTGCCAGCAGCTTAGAGGTTGCTAGCGCGCTCCGGGGCTACACCTTC

size: NA
V: TRBV6-5
D: NA
J: TRBJ1-3
CDR3: CAGTQGPGNTIYF
DNA: TGTGCCGGAACACAGGGACCTGGAAACACCATATATTTT

size: NA
V: TRBV28
D: TRBD1
J: TRBJ1-4
CDR3: CASGFYPGQGDEKLFF
DNA: TGTGCCAGCGGATTCTATCCGGGACAGGGGGATGAAAAACTGTTTTTT

size: NA
V: TRBV18
D: NA
J: TRBJ1-5
CDR3: CASSRGYSNQPQHF
DNA: TGTGCCAGCTCAAGGGGGTATAGCAATCAGCCCCAGCATTTT

size: NA
V: TRBV7-9
D: TRBD2
J: TRBJ2-4
CDR3: CASSLGLAGVGLAKNIQYF
DNA: TGTGCCAGCAGCTTAGGTCTAGCGGGAGTGGGGCTAGCCAAAAACATTCAGTACTTC

size: NA
V: TRBV5-4
D: NA
J: TRBJ1-1
CDR3: CASTKGHPNTEAFF
DNA: TGTGCCAGCACTAAGGGACATCCGAACACTGAAGCTTTCTTT

size: NA
V: TRBV7-6
D: TRBD2
J: TRBJ2-2
CDR3: CASSSPSGANTGELFF
DNA: TGTGCCAGCAGCTCTCCTAGCGGAGCGAACACCGGGGAGCTGTTTTTT

size: NA
V: TRBV12-3/TRBV12-4
D: NA
J: TRBJ1-2
CDR3: CASSLPGESGYTF
DNA: TGTGCCAGCAGTTTACCAGGGGAGAGTGGCTACACCTTC

size: NA
V: TRBV5-4
D: NA
J: TRBJ1-2
CDR3: CASSLGGGGDGYTF
DNA: TGTGCCAGCAGCTTGGGGGGTGGGGGCGATGGCTACACCTTC

size: NA
V: TRBV18
D: TRBD2
J: TRBJ2-1
CDR3: CASSYSSGNNEQFF
DNA: TGTGCCAGCTCCTACTCTAGCGGCAACAATGAGCAGTTCTTC

size: NA
V: TRBV2
D: NA
J: TRBJ2-5
CDR3: CASSERQGGETQYF
DNA: TGTGCCAGCAGTGAAAGACAGGGAGGAGAGACCCAGTACTTC

size: NA
V: TRBV6-2/TRBV6-3
D: NA
J: TRBJ1-5
CDR3: CASSTYPPAQHF
DNA: TGTGCCAGCAGTACGTACCCCCCAGCCCAGCATTTT

size: NA
V: TRBV6-5
D: TRBD1
J: TRBJ2-2
CDR3: CASGTGGTGELFF
DNA: TGTGCCAGCGGGACAGGGGGCACCGGGGAGCTGTTTTTT

size: NA
V: TRBV7-2
D: NA
J: TRBJ2-7
CDR3: CASSSDSIYEQYF
DNA: TGTGCCAGCAGCTCGGACAGTATCTACGAGCAGTACTTC

size: NA
V: TRBV7-2
D: NA
J: TRBJ2-1
CDR3: CASSSFDSYNEQFF
DNA: TGTGCCAGCAGCTCCTTTGACTCTTACAATGAGCAGTTCTTC

size: NA
V: TRBV2
D: TRBD1
J: TRBJ1-1
CDR3: CASSPDRTPEAFF
DNA: TGTGCCAGCAGCCCGGACAGGACCCCTGAAGCTTTCTTT

size: few
V: TRBV4-3
D: TRBD2
J: TRBJ2-3
CDR3: CASSLVAGAEQYF
DNA: TGCGCCAGCAGCCTCGTAGCGGGAGCTGAGCAGTATTTT

size: NA
V: TRBV11-2
D: NA
J: TRBJ1-1
CDR3: CASSLDWRESGVKAFF
DNA: TGTGCCAGCAGCTTAGATTGGAGGGAATCGGGGGTCAAAGCTTTCTTT

size: NA
V: TRBV6-5
D: NA
J: TRBJ2-1
CDR3: CASSWTKYNEQFF
DNA: TGTGCCAGCAGTTGGACTAAGTACAATGAGCAGTTCTTC

size: NA
V: TRBV7-2
D: NA
J: TRBJ2-7
CDR3: CASSLSGDSTYEQYF
DNA: TGTGCCAGCAGCTTGAGTGGGGACTCTACCTACGAGCAGTACTTC

size: NA
V: TRBV4-3
D: NA
J: TRBJ1-6
CDR3: CASSQDLGGYNSPLHF
DNA: TGCGCCAGCAGCCAAGATCTAGGAGGCTATAATTCACCCCTCCACTTT

size: once
V: TRBV4-3
D: NA
J: TRBJ2-2
CDR3: CASSQAGTHFTGELFF
DNA: TGCGCCAGCAGCCAAGCCGGGACTCATTTCACCGGGGAGCTGTTTTTT

size: NA
V: TRBV10-2
D: NA
J: TRBJ2-7
CDR3: CASGEGVYEQYF
DNA: TGCGCCAGCGGGGAAGGGGTCTACGAGCAGTACTTC

size: once
V: TRBV19
D: NA
J: TRBJ1-1
CDR3: CASSLQGFENTEAFF
DNA: TGTGCCAGTAGTCTCCAGGGTTTCGAGAACACTGAAGCTTTCTTT

size: NA
V: TRBV4-3
D: TRBD1
J: TRBJ1-1
CDR3: CASSQARTGEAFF
DNA: TGCGCCAGCAGCCAAGCTAGGACAGGGGAAGCTTTCTTT

size: once
V: TRBV2
D: TRBD1
J: TRBJ1-2
CDR3: CASSFGQDNYGYTF
DNA: TGTGCCAGCAGTTTCGGACAGGATAACTATGGCTACACCTTC

size: NA
V: TRBV10-3
D: TRBD2
J: TRBJ2-1
CDR3: CAIRTTSGPYNEQFF
DNA: TGTGCCATCAGGACGACTAGCGGCCCCTACAATGAGCAGTTCTTC

size: NA
V: TRBV13
D: NA
J: TRBJ1-2
CDR3: CASSLGAGTGGYTF
DNA: TGTGCCAGCAGCTTGGGCGCAGGCACTGGTGGCTACACCTTC

size: NA
V: TRBV4-3
D: NA
J: TRBJ2-2
CDR3: CASSLSYSSNTGELFF
DNA: TGCGCCAGCAGCCTCAGTTACAGCTCGAACACCGGGGAGCTGTTTTTT

size: NA
V: TRBV7-2
D: NA
J: TRBJ1-1
CDR3: CASSADMWNTEAFF
DNA: TGTGCCAGCAGCGCTGACATGTGGAACACTGAAGCTTTCTTT

size: few
V: TRBV18
D: NA
J: TRBJ1-2
CDR3: CASSPRLREGYGYTF
DNA: TGTGCCAGCTCACCCCGTCTCAGGGAGGGCTATGGCTACACCTTC

size: NA
V: TRBV7-9
D: NA
J: TRBJ1-1
CDR3: CATITGITEAFF
DNA: TGTGCCACTATCACAGGAATCACTGAAGCTTTCTTT

size: NA
V: TRBV10-3
D: NA
J: TRBJ1-1
CDR3: CAISGRQNPNTEAFF
DNA: TGTGCCATCAGTGGAAGACAGAACCCGAACACTGAAGCTTTCTTT

size: NA
V: TRBV28
D: NA
J: TRBJ2-2
CDR3: CASTPGGRRELFF
DNA: TGTGCCAGCACCCCCGGCGGGCGACGGGAGCTGTTTTTT

size: NA
V: TRBV24-1
D: TRBD1
J: TRBJ2-5
CDR3: CATSDPGQGQETQYF
DNA: TGTGCCACCAGTGACCCCGGACAGGGGCAAGAGACCCAGTACTTC

size: NA
V: TRBV15
D: NA
J: TRBJ1-1
CDR3: CATSRDGGRVSGAFF
DNA: TGTGCCACCAGCAGAGATGGGGGCAGGGTCTCCGGAGCTTTCTTT

size: once
V: TRBV27
D: NA
J: TRBJ1-6
CDR3: CASTYGQYNSPLHF
DNA: TGTGCCAGCACTTATGGACAGTATAATTCACCCCTCCACTTT

size: NA
V: TRBV30
D: NA
J: TRBJ1-2
CDR3: CAWSVKPIRGYTF
DNA: TGTGCCTGGAGTGTTAAACCGATACGGGGCTACACCTTC

size: NA
V: TRBV29-1
D: NA
J: TRBJ2-1
CDR3: CSVDMVWAGATYNEQFF
DNA: TGCAGCGTTGACATGGTGTGGGCAGGGGCAACCTACAATGAGCAGTTCTTC

size: NA
V: TRBV5-1
D: NA
J: TRBJ2-1
CDR3: CASSLVAGHYNEQFF
DNA: TGCGCCAGCAGCTTGGTTGCAGGGCACTACAATGAGCAGTTCTTC

size: once
V: TRBV5-1
D: NA
J: TRBJ2-2
CDR3: CASRRSGANTGELFF
DNA: TGCGCCAGCAGGAGATCGGGGGCGAACACCGGGGAGCTGTTTTTT

size: NA
V: TRBV6-2/TRBV6-3
D: NA
J: TRBJ1-1
CDR3: CASSYLRPGDGEAFF
DNA: TGTGCCAGCAGTTACCTAAGACCAGGGGATGGTGAAGCTTTCTTT

size: NA
V: TRBV5-6
D: NA
J: TRBJ2-7
CDR3: CASTRGYEQYF
DNA: TGTGCCAGCACCAGAGGGTATGAGCAGTACTTC

size: NA
V: TRBV10-2
D: NA
J: TRBJ1-1
CDR3: CASSDLSTGFSSFADTEAFF
DNA: TGCGCCAGCAGTGATCTAAGTACAGGGTTTTCCAGTTTTGCCGACACTGAAGCTTTCTTT

size: NA
V: TRBV7-9
D: TRBD1
J: TRBJ1-2
CDR3: CASSLEGDRANYGYTF
DNA: TGTGCCAGCAGCTTAGAAGGGGACAGAGCTAACTATGGCTACACCTTC

size: NA
V: TRBV13
D: NA
J: TRBJ1-1
CDR3: CASSALVAEAFF
DNA: TGTGCCAGCAGCGCCTTAGTGGCTGAAGCTTTCTTT

size: NA
V: TRBV7-9
D: TRBD1
J: TRBJ1-2
CDR3: CASSPDRGNYGYTF
DNA: TGTGCCAGCAGCCCAGACAGGGGGAACTATGGCTACACCTTC

size: NA
V: TRBV18
D: NA
J: TRBJ2-3
CDR3: CASSPPRIRGGPDTQYF
DNA: TGTGCCAGCTCACCACCAAGGATTCGGGGAGGCCCAGATACGCAGTATTTT

size: NA
V: TRBV24-1
D: TRBD2
J: TRBJ2-1
CDR3: CATSASGTSFYNEQFF
DNA: TGTGCCACCAGCGCTAGCGGGACTTCATTTTACAATGAGCAGTTCTTC

size: NA
V: TRBV5-1
D: NA
J: TRBJ2-5
CDR3: CASSLMSGVAETQYF
DNA: TGCGCCAGCAGCTTGATGTCGGGAGTGGCAGAGACCCAGTACTTC